Included here is one T cell receptor (beta chain) sequence, with context. The entry originates in a study of blood T cell repertoires in COVID-19. Using immunoSEQ multiplex PCR, the repertoire was profiled, and TCRdb retains in-frame clones only, with some absent. The sample holds about 89,000 clones; approximately 84% are singletons and the top ten take over 8.5%. Germline-derived CDR1 and CDR2 are SGDLS and YYNGEE. The CDR3 is made up of 14 amino acids. Between the trimmed V and J ends, which lost 3 bases and 2 bases, there was a span of 10 bases. The sequence derives from a woman older than 75 with acute or convalescent COVID-19. The sequenced sample consisted of peripheral blood. This chain connects TRBV9 to TRBJ2-3; D gene ambiguous. DNA of the CDR3: TGTGCCAGCAGCGCCACAGATTTCACAGATACGCAGTATTTT. Its translation: CASSATDFTDTQYF.